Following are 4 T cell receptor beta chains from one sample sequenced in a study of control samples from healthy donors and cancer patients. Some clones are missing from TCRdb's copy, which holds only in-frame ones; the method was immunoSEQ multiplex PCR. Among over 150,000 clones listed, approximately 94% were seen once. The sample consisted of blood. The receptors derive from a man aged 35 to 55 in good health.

The CDR3 DNA reads TGTGCCAGCAGCCCCGACATAATGAACACTGAAGCTTTCTTT. Encoded protein: CASSPDIMNTEAFF. This chain joins TRBV7-9 and TRBJ1-1, with no clear D. V was clipped by 5 bases and J by 0 bases, with 10 bases between them. The germline CDR1 and CDR2 sequences are SEHNR and FQNEAQ (reference sequence). CDR3 length: 14 amino acids.

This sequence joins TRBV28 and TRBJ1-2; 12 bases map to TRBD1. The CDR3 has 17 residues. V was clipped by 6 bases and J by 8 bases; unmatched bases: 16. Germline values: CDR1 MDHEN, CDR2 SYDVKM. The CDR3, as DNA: TGTGCCAGCAGCCTAGAGGGGACAGGGGGCCCGTGGAAAGGCTACACCTTC. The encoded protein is CASSLEGTGGPWKGYTF.

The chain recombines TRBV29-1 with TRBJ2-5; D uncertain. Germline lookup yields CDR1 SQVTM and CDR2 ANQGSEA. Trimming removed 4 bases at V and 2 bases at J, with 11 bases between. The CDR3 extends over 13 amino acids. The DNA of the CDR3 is TGCAGCGTTGTTGTGGCGAAGCAAGAGACCCAGTACTTC. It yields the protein CSVVVAKQETQYF.

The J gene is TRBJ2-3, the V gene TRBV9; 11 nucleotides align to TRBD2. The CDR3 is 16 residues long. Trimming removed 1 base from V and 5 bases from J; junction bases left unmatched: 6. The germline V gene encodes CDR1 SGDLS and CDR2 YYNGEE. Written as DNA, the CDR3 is TGTGCCAGCAGCGTACTAACCGGGACTAGCGGAGATACGCAGTATTTT. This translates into CASSVLTGTSGDTQYF. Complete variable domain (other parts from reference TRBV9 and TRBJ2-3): DSGVTQTPKHLITATGQRVTLRCSPRSGDLSVYWYQQSLDQGLQFLIQYYNGEERAKGNILERFSAQQFPDLHSELNLSSLELGDSALYFCASSVLTGTSGDTQYFGPGTRLTVL.